This T cell receptor (beta chain) was retrieved from a study of T cell repertoires in cytomegalovirus infection. The CDR3 runs 13 residues. Germline CDR1 MNHEY, CDR2 SMNVEV (reference sequence). Trimming shortened V by 5 bases and J by 2 bases, and 9 bases separated the two germline ends. For this clonotype: The antigen remains undetermined.

Study conclusions and caveats: Individuals carrying CMV plus the relevant HLA were identified by cumulative frequency of public TCR beta families. Ex vivo responses were dominated by HLA-C-restricted CMV-specific TCR beta clonotypes.

Each CDR3 protein is one row after TCRdb ran MiXCR on the reads. Counted here are approximately 910,000 distinct CDR3 sequences, approximately 32% occurring once; the ten biggest clones make up about an eighth. The sequence derives from a human donor in good health (CMV status not recorded). Some clones in this sample may be carry-over from other donors' samples. The source material was cultured CD8+ T cells from PBMCs, sampled from culture after CMV antigen stimulation. V and J are TRBV27 and TRBJ1-1; no reliable D call. The CDR3 bases are TGTGCCAGCAGTGGCCCGGGAAACACTGAAGCTTTCTTT. The encoded protein is CASSGPGNTEAFF.